This paragraph reports one T cell receptor (beta chain). The antigen is unknown. The data belong to a study of esophageal squamous cell carcinoma under preoperative chemotherapy. Study-level results: After treatment, tumor-infiltrating lymphocytes apparently came partly from blood T cells. Chemotherapy was followed by significantly higher TCR diversity in peripheral T cells only, not tumor-infiltrating lymphocytes.

Time point reported: before preoperative PTX-NDP chemotherapy. TCRdb recomputed calls from the PCR reads with MiXCR, one row per CDR3 protein. The sample lists fewer than 18,000 distinct CDR3 sequences; 60% were seen once. V was shortened by 0 bases and J by 1 base, with 6 bases between the two germline ends. The CDR3 runs to 14 residues. Germline CDR1 is MNHEY and CDR2 is SVGAGI. Sample collection was performed from a patient given preoperative chemotherapy. The receptor was derived from a human donor with esophageal squamous cell carcinoma. The donor label of this sample is uncertain. The chain joins TRBV6-5 to TRBJ1-1; the D gene is possibly TRBD1 (6 bases). Here the CDR3 DNA reads TGTGCCAGCAGTTACTCAGGGGGGAACACTGAAGCTTTCTTT. It specifies CASSYSGGNTEAFF.